The 27 T cell receptor beta chains below were found in one sample sequenced in a study of OX40 agonist ivuxolimab in advanced cancers. Here immunoSEQ multiplex PCR was the method, and the copy in TCRdb shows in-frame clones only, minus some. The sample has approximately 94,000 clones, 75% to 90% seen once; the top ten hold about 0.15%. The sample was CD4+ or CD8+ T cells sorted from blood, taken in a trial of the OX40 agonist ivuxolimab. The receptors derive from an adult with an advanced solid tumor such as melanoma, head and neck, liver or kidney cancer.

CDR3 DNA sequence: TGTGCCAGCATTAGGCAGGGTTACACCGGGGAGCTGTTTTTT. Protein product: CASIRQGYTGELFF. The chain has TRBV11-3 and TRBJ2-2; D perhaps matches TRBD1 (5 bases). Between the trimmed V and J ends, which lost 7 bases and 3 bases, there was a span of 12 bases. CDR1 is SGHNT, CDR2 YENEEA, per germline. The CDR3 covers 14 residues. The entire variable domain, with the rest obtained from reference TRBV11-3 and TRBJ2-2, is as follows: EAGVVQSPRYKIIEKKQPVAFWCNPISGHNTLYWYLQNLGQGPELLIRYENEEAVDDSQLPKDRFSAERLKGVDSTLKIQPAELGDSAVYLCASIRQGYTGELFFGEGSRLTVL.

This sequence joins TRBV5-1 and TRBJ1-1, with 9 positions matching TRBD1. This CDR3 spans 15 amino acids. Losses at the gene ends were 0 bases for V and 4 bases for J; bases not matched to a gene: 4. CDR1 and CDR2 (germline): SGHRS, YFSETQ. Written as DNA, the CDR3 is TGCGCCAGCAGCTTGGCCCCGACAGGGGGCACTGAAGCTTTCTTT. Encoded protein: CASSLAPTGGTEAFF.

CDR3 nucleotide sequence: TGCGCCAGCAGTGTACAACAGGGGGCATCCCTAAACGCAAATGAGCAGTTCTTC. Translated, it gives CASSVQQGASLNANEQFF. The V gene is TRBV5-1, the J gene TRBJ2-1; 9 positions agree with TRBD1. J gave up 7 bases and V 5 bases, and 19 bases lay outside the gene matches. Looked up from germline, CDR1 is SGHRS and CDR2 is YFSETQ. The CDR3 is made up of 18 amino acids.

The rearrangement uses TRBV19 and TRBJ2-1, with D unresolved. The CDR3 length is 12 residues. Germline CDR1 and CDR2: LNHDA and SQIVND (reference sequence). Trimming took 1 base from V and 10 from J, leaving 8 bases between them. Written as DNA, the CDR3 is TGTGCCAGTAGTATAGCGCCCTCGGAGCAGTTCTTC. It is translated as CASSIAPSEQFF.

Written as DNA, the CDR3 is TGTGCCAGCAGCGTTAGACAGGGGTTTGACGAGCAGTACTTC. Its protein product is CASSVRQGFDEQYF. V is TRBV9 and J is TRBJ2-7; 8 bases are shared with TRBD1. CDR1 and CDR2 (germline): SGDLS, YYNGEE. The CDR3 is 14 residues long. The V and J ends lost 2 bases and 5 bases, in that order; junction bases with no gene match: 6.

The rearrangement links TRBV5-1 to TRBJ2-7; D unclear. CDR1 is SGHRS and CDR2 is YFSETQ in the germline V gene. The CDR3 totals 13 residues. Trimming pared 1 base from V and 5 bases from J, leaving 10 bases between. DNA for the CDR3: TGCGCCAGCAGCTTGACCGGACCCCACGAGCAGTACTTC. Amino acids: CASSLTGPHEQYF.

The rearrangement joins TRBV6-1 to TRBJ2-5; weak D call: TRBD1 (6 bases). CDR3 length: 14 amino acids. Trimming stripped 8 bases from V and 1 base from J, with 14 bases between. Germline V gene sequence: CDR1 MNHNS, CDR2 SASEGT. Here the CDR3 reads CASRGQNLQETQYF. CDR3 DNA sequence: TGTGCCAGCCGAGGACAGAACCTCCAAGAGACCCAGTACTTC.

This chain joins TRBV10-3 and TRBJ1-1; D is undetermined. The CDR3 totals 13 residues. V dropped 6 bases and J dropped 7 bases, with 15 bases sitting between them. CDR1 is ENHRY, CDR2 SYGVKD, per germline. The CDR3 DNA follows: TGTGCCATCAGGGAACGGCGGGAGGGTGAAGCTTTCTTT. Its protein is CAIRERREGEAFF.

CDR3 sequence (DNA): TGCGCCAGCACCTTTACCGGGGAGCTGTTTTTT. Translating gives CASTFTGELFF. The chain recombines TRBV5-1 with TRBJ2-2; D is unclear. The V end was cut by 6 bases, the J end by 5 bases, with 5 bases between. CDR1 and CDR2 from the germline V gene are SGHRS and YFSETQ. The CDR3 length is 11 residues.

This clone was counted a single time. The chain joins TRBV5-1 to TRBJ2-3, with TRBD1 identical over 7 bases. This CDR3 spans 14 amino acids. Trimming cost V 4 bases and J 1 base; bases outside gene matches: 3. CDR1 and CDR2 from the germline V gene are SGHRS and YFSETQ. The CDR3 coding sequence is TGCGCCAGCAGCAACGGACAGGGCACAGATACGCAGTATTTT. Its translation: CASSNGQGTDTQYF.

This clone was seen once. The gene calls are TRBV6-6 and TRBJ1-3; D call uncertain. The germline V gene has CDR1 MNHNY and CDR2 SVGAGI (reference sequence). The V and J ends lost 5 bases and 5 bases respectively, with 7 bases between them. The CDR3 totals 12 residues. The DNA of the CDR3 is TGTGCCAGCAGTACTGCAAGAAACACCATATATTTT. This translates into CASSTARNTIYF.

V is TRBV2 and J is TRBJ2-5, with D possibly matching TRBD1 (6 bases). The ends were cut back, 5 bases at V and 1 base at J, with 8 bases in the middle. Germline V gene lookup returns CDR1 SNHLY and CDR2 FYNNEI. CDR3 length: 13 amino acids. The CDR3 loop is CASSRDTQETQYF. The CDR3 DNA reads as TGTGCCAGCAGTAGGGACACCCAAGAGACCCAGTACTTC. Drawing the rest from reference TRBV2 and TRBJ2-5, the complete variable domain is EPEVTQTPSHQVTQMGQEVILRCVPISNHLYFYWYRQILGQKVEFLVSFYNNEISEKSEIFDDQFSVERPDGSNFTLKIRSTKLEDSAMYFCASSRDTQETQYFGPGTRLLVL.

The chain links TRBV5-1 to TRBJ2-3, with a weak D call TRBD1 (5 bases). The CDR3 has 15 amino acids. Trimming pared 4 bases from V and 6 bases from J, leaving 18 bases between. Germline loops: CDR1 SGHRS, CDR2 YFSETQ. The CDR3 DNA follows: TGCGCCAGCAGCGTATGGGGCCAGAGGTTTGATACGCAGTATTTT. Translating it yields CASSVWGQRFDTQYF.

This clone has only a few counts. The chain has TRBV18 and TRBJ2-3; a possible D gene is TRBD2 (5 bases). Per germline, CDR1 KGHSH and CDR2 LQKENI. The CDR3 spans 12 residues. V dropped 4 bases and J dropped 9 bases, with 11 bases sitting between them. This CDR3 is CASSLLDRTQYF. DNA for the CDR3: TGTGCCAGCTCACTACTAGATCGGACGCAGTATTTT.

The V gene is TRBV7-9, the J gene TRBJ1-4; D is unclear. Trimming cost V 1 base and J 4 bases, with 13 bases left between them. This CDR3 is built from 16 residues. The germline V gene has CDR1 SEHNR and CDR2 FQNEAQ (reference sequence). The CDR3 nucleotides are TGTGCCAGCAGCTTAGATCGGAAGGGAGATAATGAAAAACTGTTTTTT. Its protein is CASSLDRKGDNEKLFF.

CDR3 nucleotides: TGTGCCATCCGGGGGCCGGCGAACGCTTCACCCCTCCACTTT. Its translation is CAIRGPANASPLHF. The gene calls are TRBV10-3 and TRBJ1-6, with a possible D match to TRBD1 (6 bases). There are 14 residues in the CDR3. Trimming left V 8 bases short and J 9 bases short, with 17 bases between. In germline, CDR1 is ENHRY, CDR2 SYGVKD.

The chain employs TRBV5-5 and TRBJ1-1, with a possible D match to TRBD1 (6 bases). V lost 6 bases to trimming and J lost 10 bases, with 22 bases between them. The CDR3 contains 14 residues. The germline CDR1 and CDR2 sequences are SGHKS and YYEKEE (reference sequence). The CDR3 loop is CASNPDWGASGAFF. The CDR3 DNA reads TGTGCCAGCAACCCCGATTGGGGGGCGTCCGGAGCTTTCTTT.

The chain carries TRBV5-1 and TRBJ1-1; D possibly corresponds to TRBD1 (6 bases). Between the trimmed V and J ends, which lost 7 bases and 1 base, there was a span of 14 bases. CDR1 and CDR2 from the germline V gene are SGHRS and YFSETQ. There are 14 residues in the CDR3. The CDR3 region has the DNA TGCGCCAGCCGCTCCAGGGGCTCGAACACTGAAGCTTTCTTT. This encodes CASRSRGSNTEAFF.

The gene calls are TRBV5-5 and TRBJ2-2; 11 bases match TRBD2. There are 16 residues in the CDR3. Germline V gene sequence: CDR1 SGHKS, CDR2 YYEKEE (reference sequence). The V segment lost 4 bases and the J segment 5 bases; nucleotides outside the gene matches: 7. Here the CDR3 reads CASSLSGGAATGELFF. CDR3 nucleotides: TGTGCCAGCAGCCTTAGCGGGGGGGCGGCGACCGGGGAGCTGTTTTTT.

The V call is TRBV4-2, the J call TRBJ2-7, with D perhaps TRBD2 (5 bases). The CDR3 runs to 14 residues. CDR1 and CDR2 (germline): LGHNA, YNFKEQ. Trimming removed 4 bases at V and 0 bases at J, with 10 bases between. The CDR3 here is CASSPGGSSYEQYF. The CDR3 DNA is TGTGCCAGCAGCCCAGGTGGGAGCTCCTACGAGCAGTACTTC.

V usage is TRBV5-4 and J usage is TRBJ2-2; D not certain. The CDR3 totals 12 residues. Trimming left V 1 base short and J 8 bases short, with 6 bases between. Germline values: CDR1 SGHNT, CDR2 YYREEE (reference sequence). This CDR3 reads CASSLWMGELFF. CDR3 bases: TGTGCCAGCAGCTTGTGGATGGGGGAGCTGTTTTTT.

This clone came up a few times. The chain has TRBV10-1 and TRBJ2-1, with D tentatively TRBD2 (6 bases). V gave up 1 base and J gave up 7 bases, with 11 bases separating them. CDR3 length equals 14 residues. Germline CDR1 reads WNHNN; CDR2 reads SYGVQD (reference sequence). CDR3: CASSEWSSGNEQFF. In nucleotides, the CDR3 is TGCGCCAGCAGTGAGTGGAGTAGCGGTAATGAGCAGTTCTTC.

The V and J genes are TRBV14 and TRBJ1-5; D gene uncertain. The CDR3 is 13 residues long. From germline, CDR1 is SGHDN and CDR2 FVKESK. V lost 6 bases, J lost 4 bases, and 10 bases lay in between. CDR3 sequence reads: CASSGRGNQPQHF. The CDR3 region has the DNA TGTGCCAGCAGTGGCCGGGGAAATCAGCCCCAGCATTTT.

The V and J genes are TRBV27 and TRBJ2-1; TRBD2 aligns across 12 bases. V lost 6 bases, J lost 8 bases, and 5 bases stayed unmatched. The length of the CDR3 is 14 residues. Germline V gene sequence: CDR1 MNHEY, CDR2 SMNVEV (reference sequence). The CDR3 here is CASRRGLAGYEQFF. The CDR3 DNA follows: TGTGCCAGCAGGAGGGGACTAGCGGGCTATGAGCAGTTCTTC.

The chain couples TRBV7-6 to TRBJ2-7; TRBD2 aligns across 8 bases. V was clipped by 5 bases and J by 1 base; unmatched bases: 7. This CDR3 has 15 amino acids. Germline values: CDR1 SGHVS, CDR2 FNYEAQ. The CDR3 sequence: CASSRGTSNSYEQYF. In DNA form, the CDR3 reads TGTGCCAGCAGCCGTGGGACTAGTAATTCCTACGAGCAGTACTTC.

This clone was counted once. This sequence joins TRBV18 and TRBJ1-1; D perhaps matches TRBD1 (6 bases). This CDR3 spans 15 amino acids. Germline V lookup: CDR1 KGHSH, CDR2 LQKENI. V shed 3 bases and J shed 3 bases, with 14 bases lying between them. In DNA, the CDR3 is TGTGCCAGCTCACCTCGACAGGTTTTGGACACTGAAGCTTTCTTT. It is translated as CASSPRQVLDTEAFF.

The chain's CDR3 is CASSLSTNSGNTIYF. DNA of the CDR3: TGTGCCAGCAGTCTATCGACCAACTCTGGAAACACCATATATTTT. The chain is built from TRBV28 and TRBJ1-3; D remains unclear. The CDR3 contains 15 residues. Germline CDR1 and CDR2: MDHEN and SYDVKM. Trimming took 5 bases from V and 0 from J, leaving 11 bases between them.